Listed below are T cell receptor beta chains from one sample, sequenced in a study of vaccination and CD4 T cells after COVID-19. TCRdb reprocessed the PCR reads with MiXCR, giving one entry per CDR3 protein. This table holds some 11,000 distinct CDR3 sequences, 45% to 55% found once. No cognate antigen is known for these TCRs. Sequenced sample: CD4+ T cells from blood, cultured in vitro. These receptors all come from a human donor who had recovered from COVID-19. Both conserved end residues are part of each CDR3. The D gene is left open where the match is weak. The size of a clone is reported for some rows only, either as once, few or many, or as a class for expanded clones.

d_call,j_call,v_call,clone_size,cdr3_nt,cdr3_aa
NA,TRBJ2-5,TRBV20-1,few,TGCAGTGCTAGTTATCCAGCTCAAGAGACCCAGTACTTC,CSASYPAQETQYF
NA,TRBJ2-3,TRBV2,few,TGTGCCAGCAGTCAGCGGACTAGCACAGATACGCAGTATTTT,CASSQRTSTDTQYF
TRBD1,TRBJ2-7,TRBV2,NA,TGTGCCAGCAGTAGCCCCTTACAGGGGGCCGAGCAGTACTTC,CASSSPLQGAEQYF
TRBD1,TRBJ1-2,TRBV20-1,NA,TGCAGTGCTCGTCCCGGGACAGGGGACTATGGCTACACCTTC,CSARPGTGDYGYTF
TRBD2,TRBJ2-3,TRBV2,NA,TGTGCCAGCATCCGACGAGGGACTACCCGGCAGTATTTT,CASIRRGTTRQYF
NA,TRBJ2-3,TRBV10-3,NA,TGTGCCACCAGGGCTAGCACAGATACGCAGTATTTT,CATRASTDTQYF
TRBD1,TRBJ1-3,TRBV9,NA,TGTGCCAGCAGCGCACGGGACAGCTCTGGAAACACCATATATTTT,CASSARDSSGNTIYF
NA,TRBJ2-7,TRBV2,NA,TGTGCCAGCATAATAGGACTCCTCTCCTACGAGCAGTACTTC,CASIIGLLSYEQYF
NA,TRBJ2-3,TRBV15,once,TGTGCCACCAGCAGTCTGCAGGGATTAAACACAGATACGCAGTATTTT,CATSSLQGLNTDTQYF
NA,TRBJ2-3,TRBV6-2/TRBV6-3,once,TGTGCCAGCAGTTGGTCAGATACGCAGTATTTT,CASSWSDTQYF
NA,TRBJ2-3,TRBV20-1,few,TGCAGTGCTAATGCTAGGTTCGCTCGAGGGAGCCCAGATACGCAGTATTTT,CSANARFARGSPDTQYF
TRBD2,TRBJ2-3,TRBV7-2,NA,TGTGCCAGCAGGCCCGGGACTAGCGCAGATACGCAGTATTTT,CASRPGTSADTQYF
NA,TRBJ2-2,TRBV7-3,few,TGTGCCAGCAGCGAACTCGGGGTAACCGGGGAGCTGTTTTTT,CASSELGVTGELFF
TRBD2,TRBJ2-3,TRBV7-9,NA,TGTGCCAGCAGCCCATCTAGCGGGATTAGCACAGATACGCAGTATTTT,CASSPSSGISTDTQYF
NA,TRBJ1-6,TRBV20-1,NA,TGCATCTCACGGGGTGCCTCCTATAATTCACCCCTCCACTTT,CISRGASYNSPLHF
TRBD2,TRBJ2-3,TRBV19,NA,TGTGCCACCCGGCCTTCTAGCGGGAGACCAGATACGCAGTATTTT,CATRPSSGRPDTQYF
TRBD1,TRBJ1-5,TRBV19,NA,TGTGCCAGTAGCCGGGGACAGCAATCCCTGCCCCAGCATTTT,CASSRGQQSLPQHF
TRBD1,TRBJ2-2,TRBV10-3,NA,TGTGCCATCAGTGAGGCACAGGGGGCGGTCGACGGGGAGCTGTTTTTT,CAISEAQGAVDGELFF
TRBD1,TRBJ1-1,TRBV5-6,once,TGTGCCAGCAGCCGAATCGTGACAGGGGCTGAAGCTTTCTTT,CASSRIVTGAEAFF
TRBD1,TRBJ1-6,TRBV30,few,TGTGCCTGGCAGATTCGACAGGGTGATAATTCACCCCTCCACTTT,CAWQIRQGDNSPLHF
TRBD1,TRBJ2-4,TRBV11-2,few,TGTGCCAGCAACCAGGACAGGGCGACCAAAAACATTCAGTACTTC,CASNQDRATKNIQYF
NA,TRBJ2-3,TRBV28,NA,TGTGCCAGCAGTTCACACGACCTGAATACGCAGTATTTT,CASSSHDLNTQYF
TRBD2,TRBJ2-1,TRBV6-4,NA,TGTGCCAGCAGTGAGGCTAGCGGATCCAATGAGCAGTTCTTC,CASSEASGSNEQFF
NA,TRBJ1-3,TRBV27,few,TGTGCCAGCAGTTACGGGGCAGCCGGAAACACCATATATTTT,CASSYGAAGNTIYF
TRBD1,TRBJ1-2,TRBV19,NA,TGTGCCAGTAGTTCCGGGGACAGGGCTGGCTACACCTTC,CASSSGDRAGYTF
TRBD1,TRBJ1-5,TRBV20-1,few,TGCAGTGCTAGAGCCGGGACAGGGTACCAGCCCCAGCATTTT,CSARAGTGYQPQHF
NA,TRBJ2-7,TRBV7-6,NA,TGTGCCAGCAGCTTAGCAGGCGGGACCTACGAGCAGTACTTC,CASSLAGGTYEQYF
NA,TRBJ2-7,TRBV12-3/TRBV12-4,NA,TGTGCCAGCAGTTTCGTTTGGCGGGACACCTGGTCGTACGAGCAGTACTTC,CASSFVWRDTWSYEQYF
TRBD2,TRBJ2-5,TRBV20-1,few,TGCAGTGCTCCCGGACTAGCAGGCGAGACCCAGTACTTC,CSAPGLAGETQYF
TRBD1,TRBJ2-2,TRBV6-2/TRBV6-3,NA,TGTGCCAGCAGTTGGACAGGGGGCGACACCGGGGAGCTGTTTTTT,CASSWTGGDTGELFF
NA,TRBJ2-1,TRBV19,medium-sized,TGTGCCAGTAGTCAGAGCCGATTCAGTGAGCAGTTCTTC,CASSQSRFSEQFF
TRBD2,TRBJ2-3,TRBV14,NA,TGTGCCAGCAGCCTAGAGACCCCTTTCGGGAGGGAGGATACGCAGTATTTT,CASSLETPFGREDTQYF
NA,TRBJ2-1,TRBV10-3,NA,TGTGCCATCAGTGTCCAGGAGGTTGAGCAGTTCTTC,CAISVQEVEQFF
NA,TRBJ1-5,TRBV6-5,NA,TGTGCCAGCAGTTACGGTAGCAATCAGCCCCAGCATTTT,CASSYGSNQPQHF
NA,TRBJ2-5,TRBV24-1,NA,TGTGCCACCAGTGCCGTGACAGGGGAGGGAGAGACCCAGTACTTC,CATSAVTGEGETQYF
NA,TRBJ1-5,TRBV6-5,NA,TGTGCCAGCAGTTACTCGTCGCCCCAGCATTTT,CASSYSSPQHF
NA,TRBJ2-3,TRBV7-2,NA,TGTGCCAGCAGCTTAGGTCGAGGATCGGGGCCGCAGTATTTT,CASSLGRGSGPQYF
TRBD1,TRBJ2-5,TRBV7-2,NA,TGTGCCAGCAGCATCATCAGGGGGAGTCAAGAGACCCAGTACTTC,CASSIIRGSQETQYF
NA,TRBJ2-1,TRBV6-2/TRBV6-3,few,TGTGCCAGCAGTCTAGGGAGCAATGAGCAGTTCTTC,CASSLGSNEQFF
NA,TRBJ1-2,TRBV28,few,TGTGCCAGCAGTCTCGACGGCTACACCTTC,CASSLDGYTF
NA,TRBJ1-1,TRBV30,few,TGTGCCTGGGCGCCGCGGAAGGGTGAAGCTTTCTTT,CAWAPRKGEAFF
NA,TRBJ2-1,TRBV12-3/TRBV12-4,few,TGTGCCAGCACTTTTCCCGTTAGGCTAGCTCCGAACAATGAGCAGTTCTTC,CASTFPVRLAPNNEQFF
TRBD2,TRBJ2-3,TRBV27,few,TGTGCCAGCAGTTTTCGGGAGGGCCGACGACCGCCGCAGTATTTT,CASSFREGRRPPQYF
NA,TRBJ2-5,TRBV28,once,TGTGCCAGCAGTTTAAAGTTTAGGGAGACCCAGTACTTC,CASSLKFRETQYF
NA,TRBJ1-1,TRBV3-1,NA,TGTGCCAGCAGCCAAGCCACAAGGAACACTGAAGCTTTCTTT,CASSQATRNTEAFF
NA,TRBJ2-5,TRBV9,NA,TGTGCCAGCAGCTCGTCCCCAGGGGCCTCCCGTGAGACCCAGTACTTC,CASSSSPGASRETQYF
TRBD2,TRBJ2-2,TRBV20-1,NA,TGCAGTGCTCCCGGGACTAGCGGCACCGGGGAGCTGTTTTTT,CSAPGTSGTGELFF
NA,TRBJ2-7,TRBV6-2/TRBV6-3,few,TGTGCCAGCAGTTACTCCCTTCGCAGGGTTTCGCCTAGCGCTTCCCTTCGGTACGAGCAGTACTTC,CASSYSLRRVSPSASLRYEQYF
TRBD1,TRBJ1-1,TRBV11-3,once,TGTGCCAGCAGCCGTGGGACAGGGGTGAACACTGAAGCTTTCTTT,CASSRGTGVNTEAFF
NA,TRBJ2-5,TRBV6-1,once,TGTGCCAGCAGTGATTCAGGGACCCTTAAAGAGACCCAGTACTTC,CASSDSGTLKETQYF
TRBD2,TRBJ2-2,TRBV15,NA,TGTGCCACCAGCAGAGACCCTAGCGGGAGGGCCGCGGGGGGCACCGGGGAGCTGTTTTTT,CATSRDPSGRAAGGTGELFF
NA,TRBJ1-2,TRBV15,NA,TGTGCCACCAGCAGAGATGGGGGGGCTAACTATGGCTACACCTTC,CATSRDGGANYGYTF
TRBD1,TRBJ1-5,TRBV19,NA,TGTGCCAGTCGTAGAGGGGGCTATAGCAATCAGCCCCAGCATTTT,CASRRGGYSNQPQHF
NA,TRBJ2-3,TRBV3-1,NA,TGTGCCAGCAGCCTGACTAGGGGCACAGATACGCAGTATTTT,CASSLTRGTDTQYF